Here is one T cell receptor (beta chain) with its context. These data originate in a study of blood T cells in healthy people across ages. CDR1 is SGHTA, CDR2 FQGNSA, per germline. The CDR3 extends over 16 amino acids. V gave up 0 bases and J gave up 0 bases, with 8 bases separating them. A J-beta primer mix and a sample-barcoded 5' primer were used in a second PCR of about 7 to 11 cycles. TCRdb re-called the 5' RACE reads through MiXCR, storing one row per CDR3 protein. The profile shows 550,000 to 750,000 distinct CDR3 sequences, roughly 21% of them singletons. Sequencing was performed on blood. The sequence was obtained from a man between 65 and 79 years old in good health. J is TRBJ1-4 and V is TRBV7-2; TRBD1 might be the D (5 bases). As DNA, the CDR3 is TGTGCCAGCAGCTTAGCGGGGGGGTCAACTAATGAAAAACTGTTTTTT. Its translation: CASSLAGGSTNEKLFF. Using reference TRBV7-2 and TRBJ1-4 for the parts outside the CDR3, the full variable domain is GAGVSQSPSNKVTEKGKDVELRCDPISGHTALYWYRQSLGQGLEFLIYFQGNSAPDKSGLPSDRFSAERTGGSVSTLTIQRTQQEDSAVYLCASSLAGGSTNEKLFFGSGTQLSVL.